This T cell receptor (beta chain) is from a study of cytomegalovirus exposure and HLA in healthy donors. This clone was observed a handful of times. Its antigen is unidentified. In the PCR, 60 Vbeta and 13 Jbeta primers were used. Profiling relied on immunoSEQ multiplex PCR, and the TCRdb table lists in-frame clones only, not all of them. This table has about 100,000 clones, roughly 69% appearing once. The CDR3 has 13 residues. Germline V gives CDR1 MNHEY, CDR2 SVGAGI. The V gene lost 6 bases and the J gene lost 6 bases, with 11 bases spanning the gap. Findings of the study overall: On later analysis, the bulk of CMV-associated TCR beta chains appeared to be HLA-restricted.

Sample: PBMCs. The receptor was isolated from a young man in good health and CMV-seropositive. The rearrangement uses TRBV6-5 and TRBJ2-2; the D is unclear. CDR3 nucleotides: TGTGCCAGCAGACACCAGGAATCCGGGGAGCTGTTTTTT. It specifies CASRHQESGELFF.